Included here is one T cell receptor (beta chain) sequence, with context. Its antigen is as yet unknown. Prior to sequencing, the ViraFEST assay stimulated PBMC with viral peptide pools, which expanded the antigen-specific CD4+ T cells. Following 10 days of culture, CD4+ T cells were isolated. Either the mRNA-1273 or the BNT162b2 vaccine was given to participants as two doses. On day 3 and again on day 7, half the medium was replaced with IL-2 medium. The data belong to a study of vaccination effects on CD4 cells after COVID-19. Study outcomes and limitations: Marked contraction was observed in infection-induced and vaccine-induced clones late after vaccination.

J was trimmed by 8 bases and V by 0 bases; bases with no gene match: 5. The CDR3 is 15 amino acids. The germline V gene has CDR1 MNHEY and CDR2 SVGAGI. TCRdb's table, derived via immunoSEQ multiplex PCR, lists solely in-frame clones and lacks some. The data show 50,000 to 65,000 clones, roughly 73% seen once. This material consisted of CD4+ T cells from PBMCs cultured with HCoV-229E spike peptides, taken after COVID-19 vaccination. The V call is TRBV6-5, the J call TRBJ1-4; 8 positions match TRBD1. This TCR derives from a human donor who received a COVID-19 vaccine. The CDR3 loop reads CASSYSTGGIEKLFF. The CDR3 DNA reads TGTGCCAGCAGTTACTCTACAGGGGGAATAGAAAAACTGTTTTTT.